This is a list of T cell receptor beta chains from one sample in a study of neurological immune-mediated disorders. A single record per CDR3 protein comes from TCRdb applying MiXCR to the 5' RACE reads. Of 57,000 or so distinct CDR3 sequences listed, nearly 10% are singletons. The sample comprised PBMCs. Receptor source: a man aged 25 to 40 in good health. Each CDR3 is given with its conserved first and last residue. A D gene is named only where the DNA matches it firmly. Only some rows state a clone size, as once, few, many or a class for expanded clones.

clone_size: many; j_call: TRBJ2-5; v_call: TRBV3-1; cdr3_length: 14; d_call: .; cdr3_aa: CASSQEQSTETQYF; cdr3_nt: TGTGCCAGCAGCCAAGAGCAGAGTACGGAGACCCAGTACTTC
clone_size: many; j_call: TRBJ2-6; v_call: TRBV7-3; cdr3_length: 15; d_call: TRBD2; cdr3_aa: CASSLSGAGANVLTF; cdr3_nt: TGTGCCAGCAGCTTGAGCGGGGCTGGGGCCAACGTCCTGACTTTC
clone_size: many; j_call: TRBJ2-3; v_call: TRBV5-6; cdr3_length: 16; d_call: TRBD2; cdr3_aa: CASSRTSSSFWDTQYF; cdr3_nt: TGTGCCAGCAGCCGGACTAGTTCCTCGTTTTGGGATACGCAGTATTTT
clone_size: many; j_call: TRBJ2-7; v_call: TRBV5-1; cdr3_length: 15; d_call: .; cdr3_aa: CASSLVSPVSYEQYF; cdr3_nt: TGCGCCAGCAGCTTGGTGTCTCCGGTTTCCTACGAGCAGTACTTC
clone_size: medium-sized; j_call: TRBJ2-1; v_call: TRBV7-8; cdr3_length: 16; d_call: TRBD2; cdr3_aa: CASRASFSGGSGEQFF; cdr3_nt: TGTGCCAGCAGGGCAAGTTTTAGCGGGGGAAGCGGTGAGCAGTTCTTC
clone_size: many; j_call: TRBJ2-6; v_call: TRBV7-9; cdr3_length: 12; d_call: .; cdr3_aa: CAAPPGANVLTF; cdr3_nt: TGTGCCGCACCGCCTGGGGCCAACGTCCTGACTTTC
clone_size: many; j_call: TRBJ2-7; v_call: TRBV28; cdr3_length: 15; d_call: TRBD2; cdr3_aa: CASSFERGNNYEQYF; cdr3_nt: TGTGCCAGCAGTTTCGAGCGGGGTAACAACTACGAGCAGTACTTC
clone_size: many; j_call: TRBJ2-3; v_call: TRBV5-1; cdr3_length: 15; d_call: .; cdr3_aa: CASSLEGSNTDTQYF; cdr3_nt: TGCGCCAGCAGCTTGGAAGGGTCCAACACAGATACGCAGTATTTT
clone_size: few; j_call: TRBJ2-3; v_call: TRBV18; cdr3_length: 16; d_call: TRBD1; cdr3_aa: CASSPPLTGGTDTQYF; cdr3_nt: TGTGCCAGCTCACCACCCCTGACAGGGGGCACAGATACGCAGTATTTT
clone_size: many; j_call: TRBJ1-2; v_call: TRBV6-5; cdr3_length: 13; d_call: TRBD1; cdr3_aa: CASSYGGQDGYTF; cdr3_nt: TGTGCCAGCAGTTACGGGGGACAGGATGGCTACACCTTC
clone_size: many; j_call: TRBJ2-7; v_call: TRBV4-1; cdr3_length: 16; d_call: TRBD1; cdr3_aa: CASSQDGTGGGYEQYF; cdr3_nt: TGCGCCAGCAGCCAAGATGGGACAGGGGGCGGGTACGAGCAGTACTTC
clone_size: .; j_call: TRBJ2-3; v_call: TRBV6-2/TRBV6-3; cdr3_length: 14; d_call: .; cdr3_aa: CASLLTTNGDTQYF; cdr3_nt: TGTGCCAGCCTACTGACTACGAACGGGGATACGCAGTATTTT
clone_size: many; j_call: TRBJ1-1; v_call: TRBV2; cdr3_length: 14; d_call: .; cdr3_aa: CASSKVGQGTEAFF; cdr3_nt: TGTGCCAGCAGCAAGGTAGGGCAGGGCACTGAAGCTTTCTTT
clone_size: .; j_call: TRBJ2-1; v_call: TRBV11-3; cdr3_length: 15; d_call: TRBD1; cdr3_aa: CAISLVTGGLTEQFF; cdr3_nt: TGTGCCATCAGCTTAGTTACAGGGGGGCTTACTGAGCAGTTCTTC
clone_size: many; j_call: TRBJ2-7; v_call: TRBV7-3; cdr3_length: 14; d_call: .; cdr3_aa: CASSLYTRPYEQYF; cdr3_nt: TGTGCCAGCAGCTTATATACCAGGCCCTACGAGCAGTACTTC
clone_size: many; j_call: TRBJ2-7; v_call: TRBV11-2; cdr3_length: 15; d_call: TRBD2; cdr3_aa: CASSLDRGGIYEQYF; cdr3_nt: TGTGCCAGCAGCTTAGATCGGGGAGGGATCTACGAGCAGTACTTC
clone_size: many; j_call: TRBJ2-5; v_call: TRBV6-5; cdr3_length: 14; d_call: .; cdr3_aa: CASSRTSKSGTQYF; cdr3_nt: TGTGCCAGCAGCCGTACGTCGAAAAGCGGTACCCAGTACTTC
clone_size: many; j_call: TRBJ2-1; v_call: TRBV12-3/TRBV12-4; cdr3_length: 15; d_call: TRBD2; cdr3_aa: CASSPMGLGRDEQFF; cdr3_nt: TGTGCCAGCAGCCCCATGGGACTAGGGCGGGATGAGCAGTTCTTC
clone_size: many; j_call: TRBJ2-7; v_call: TRBV7-2; cdr3_length: 14; d_call: .; cdr3_aa: CASSQRARTGEQYF; cdr3_nt: TGTGCCAGCAGCCAAAGGGCTAGGACCGGGGAGCAGTACTTC
clone_size: many; j_call: TRBJ2-3; v_call: TRBV5-1; cdr3_length: 15; d_call: TRBD2; cdr3_aa: CASSLPSGSTDTQYF; cdr3_nt: TGCGCCAGCAGCTTACCTAGCGGGAGTACAGATACGCAGTATTTT
clone_size: few; j_call: TRBJ2-5; v_call: TRBV11-3; cdr3_length: 13; d_call: .; cdr3_aa: CASSLGAEKTQYF; cdr3_nt: TGTGCCAGCAGCTTAGGGGCGGAAAAGACCCAGTACTTC
clone_size: many; j_call: TRBJ2-5; v_call: TRBV7-3; cdr3_length: 13; d_call: .; cdr3_aa: CASRQTVGETQYF; cdr3_nt: TGTGCCAGCAGGCAAACGGTGGGGGAGACCCAGTACTTC
clone_size: .; j_call: TRBJ2-3; v_call: TRBV10-1; cdr3_length: 15; d_call: TRBD2; cdr3_aa: CASSYLAGETDTQYF; cdr3_nt: TGCGCCAGCTCATATCTAGCGGGAGAGACAGATACGCAGTATTTT
clone_size: many; j_call: TRBJ2-7; v_call: TRBV7-2; cdr3_length: 16; d_call: TRBD2; cdr3_aa: CASSLDESGSVYEQYF; cdr3_nt: TGTGCCAGCAGCTTAGATGAGAGCGGGAGTGTCTACGAGCAGTACTTC
clone_size: many; j_call: TRBJ1-2; v_call: TRBV7-2; cdr3_length: 15; d_call: .; cdr3_aa: CASSLAGDLGYGYTF; cdr3_nt: TGTGCCAGCAGCTTAGCGGGTGACCTTGGCTATGGCTACACCTTC
clone_size: many; j_call: TRBJ2-7; v_call: TRBV4-1; cdr3_length: 17; d_call: .; cdr3_aa: CASSQEVAGAAVYEQYF; cdr3_nt: TGCGCCAGCAGCCAAGAAGTGGCCGGGGCGGCGGTCTACGAGCAGTACTTC
clone_size: many; j_call: TRBJ2-7; v_call: TRBV29-1; cdr3_length: 15; d_call: TRBD2; cdr3_aa: CSVPGLAGGIYEQYF; cdr3_nt: TGCAGCGTGCCCGGGCTAGCGGGAGGTATCTACGAGCAGTACTTC
clone_size: .; j_call: TRBJ2-3; v_call: TRBV19; cdr3_length: 14; d_call: .; cdr3_aa: CATTLAAAPDTQYF; cdr3_nt: TGTGCCACAACCCTGGCGGCAGCCCCAGATACGCAGTATTTT
clone_size: many; j_call: TRBJ2-5; v_call: TRBV5-6; cdr3_length: 14; d_call: .; cdr3_aa: CASSPSDLQETQYF; cdr3_nt: TGTGCCAGCAGCCCTTCGGACCTTCAAGAGACCCAGTACTTC
clone_size: many; j_call: TRBJ2-3; v_call: TRBV29-1; cdr3_length: 12; d_call: .; cdr3_aa: CSVEQGSDTQYF; cdr3_nt: TGCAGCGTTGAACAGGGGTCAGATACGCAGTATTTT
clone_size: many; j_call: TRBJ2-2; v_call: TRBV4-1; cdr3_length: 16; d_call: TRBD1; cdr3_aa: CASSQFPTGEVRELFF; cdr3_nt: TGCGCCAGCAGCCAATTCCCGACAGGGGAGGTTCGGGAGCTGTTTTTT
clone_size: many; j_call: TRBJ2-5; v_call: TRBV29-1; cdr3_length: 13; d_call: .; cdr3_aa: CSVVGRNQETQYF; cdr3_nt: TGCAGCGTTGTTGGGCGGAACCAAGAGACCCAGTACTTC
clone_size: many; j_call: TRBJ1-1; v_call: TRBV6-6; cdr3_length: 15; d_call: TRBD1; cdr3_aa: CASSYAGTGDTEAFF; cdr3_nt: TGTGCCAGCAGTTACGCCGGGACAGGGGACACTGAAGCTTTCTTT
clone_size: many; j_call: TRBJ2-2; v_call: TRBV7-2; cdr3_length: 15; d_call: .; cdr3_aa: CASSLVTGLTGELFF; cdr3_nt: TGTGCCAGCAGCTTAGTGACAGGTCTCACCGGGGAGCTGTTTTTT
clone_size: many; j_call: TRBJ1-2; v_call: TRBV20-1; cdr3_length: 12; d_call: .; cdr3_aa: CSASQEARDYTF; cdr3_nt: TGCAGTGCTAGTCAGGAAGCGCGGGACTACACCTTC
clone_size: medium-sized; j_call: TRBJ2-2; v_call: TRBV15; cdr3_length: 15; d_call: .; cdr3_aa: CATSRSDTNTGELFF; cdr3_nt: TGTGCCACCAGCCGCTCGGACACTAACACCGGGGAGCTGTTTTTT